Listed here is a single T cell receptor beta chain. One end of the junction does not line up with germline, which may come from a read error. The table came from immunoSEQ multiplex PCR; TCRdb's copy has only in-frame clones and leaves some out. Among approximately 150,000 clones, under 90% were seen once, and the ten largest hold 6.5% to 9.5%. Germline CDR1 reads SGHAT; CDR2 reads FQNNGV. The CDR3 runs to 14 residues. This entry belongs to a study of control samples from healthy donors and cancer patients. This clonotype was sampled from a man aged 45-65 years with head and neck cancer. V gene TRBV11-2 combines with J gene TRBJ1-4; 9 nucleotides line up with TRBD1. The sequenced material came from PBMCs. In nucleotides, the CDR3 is TGTGCCAGCAGCTTCGGGACAGGGAATGGAAAACTGTTTTTT. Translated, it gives CASSFGTGNGKLFF.